The TCR beta chain under discussion was sequenced for a study of T cells in women clearing cervical HPV infection. Germline V gene sequence: CDR1 LNHDA, CDR2 SQIVND (reference sequence). CDR3 size: 16 residues. Sequencing was performed with immunoSEQ multiplex PCR; in TCRdb, only in-frame clones are kept and a portion is missing. The data show fewer than 35,000 clones, and the top ten clones hold roughly 7.3%. To note about this clone: Read sequence stops 3 residues before the CDR3 end, and the germline J gene provides the missing end.

The sequenced sample consisted of blood buffy coat. This clonotype was sampled from a woman aged 18-70 years with a cervical HPV16 infection that either progressed to CIN3+ or cleared (not recorded which). The V gene is TRBV19, the J gene TRBJ2-4; D is uncertain. The chain's CDR3 is CASSPPTLDSNYGQYF. CDR3 bases read: TGTGCCAGTAGTCCACCTACCTTAGACTCTAACTATGGT.